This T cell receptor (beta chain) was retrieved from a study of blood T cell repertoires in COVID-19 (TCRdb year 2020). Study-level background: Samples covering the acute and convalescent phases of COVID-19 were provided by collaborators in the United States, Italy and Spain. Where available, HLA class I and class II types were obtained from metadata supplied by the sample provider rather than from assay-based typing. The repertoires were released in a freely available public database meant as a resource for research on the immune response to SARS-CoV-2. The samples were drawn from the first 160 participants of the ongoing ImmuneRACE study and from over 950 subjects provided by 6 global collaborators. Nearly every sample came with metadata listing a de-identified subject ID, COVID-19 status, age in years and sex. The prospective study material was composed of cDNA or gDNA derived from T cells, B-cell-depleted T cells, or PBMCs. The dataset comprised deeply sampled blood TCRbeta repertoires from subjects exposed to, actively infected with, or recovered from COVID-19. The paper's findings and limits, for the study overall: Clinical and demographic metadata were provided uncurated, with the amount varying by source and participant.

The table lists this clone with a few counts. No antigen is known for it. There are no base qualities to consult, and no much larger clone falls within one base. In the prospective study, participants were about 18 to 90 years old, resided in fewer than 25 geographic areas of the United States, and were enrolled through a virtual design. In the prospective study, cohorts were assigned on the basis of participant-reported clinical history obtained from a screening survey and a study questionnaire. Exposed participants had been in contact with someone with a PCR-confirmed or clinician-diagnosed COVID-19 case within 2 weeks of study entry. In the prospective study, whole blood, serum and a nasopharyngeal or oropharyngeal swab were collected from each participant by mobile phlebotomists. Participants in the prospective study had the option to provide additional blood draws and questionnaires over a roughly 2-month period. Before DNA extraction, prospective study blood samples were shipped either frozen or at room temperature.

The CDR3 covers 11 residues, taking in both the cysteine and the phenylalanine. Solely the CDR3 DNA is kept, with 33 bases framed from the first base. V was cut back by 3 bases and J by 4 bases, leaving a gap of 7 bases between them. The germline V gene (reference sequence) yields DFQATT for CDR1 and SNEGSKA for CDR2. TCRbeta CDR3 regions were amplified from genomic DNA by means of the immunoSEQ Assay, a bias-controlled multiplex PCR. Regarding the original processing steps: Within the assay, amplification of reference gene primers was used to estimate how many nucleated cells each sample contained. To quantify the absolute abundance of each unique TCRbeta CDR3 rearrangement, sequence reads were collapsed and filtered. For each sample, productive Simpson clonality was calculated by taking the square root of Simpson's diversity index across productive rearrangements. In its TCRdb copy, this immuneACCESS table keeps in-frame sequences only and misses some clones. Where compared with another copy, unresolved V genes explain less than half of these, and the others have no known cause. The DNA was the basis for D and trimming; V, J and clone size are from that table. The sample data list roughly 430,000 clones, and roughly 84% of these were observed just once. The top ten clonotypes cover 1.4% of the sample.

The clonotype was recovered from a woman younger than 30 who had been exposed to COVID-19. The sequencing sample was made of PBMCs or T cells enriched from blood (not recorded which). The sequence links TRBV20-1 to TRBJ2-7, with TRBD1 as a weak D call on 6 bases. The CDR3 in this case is CSASTGYEQYF. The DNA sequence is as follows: TGCAGTGCTAGTACAGGGTACGAGCAGTACTTC.